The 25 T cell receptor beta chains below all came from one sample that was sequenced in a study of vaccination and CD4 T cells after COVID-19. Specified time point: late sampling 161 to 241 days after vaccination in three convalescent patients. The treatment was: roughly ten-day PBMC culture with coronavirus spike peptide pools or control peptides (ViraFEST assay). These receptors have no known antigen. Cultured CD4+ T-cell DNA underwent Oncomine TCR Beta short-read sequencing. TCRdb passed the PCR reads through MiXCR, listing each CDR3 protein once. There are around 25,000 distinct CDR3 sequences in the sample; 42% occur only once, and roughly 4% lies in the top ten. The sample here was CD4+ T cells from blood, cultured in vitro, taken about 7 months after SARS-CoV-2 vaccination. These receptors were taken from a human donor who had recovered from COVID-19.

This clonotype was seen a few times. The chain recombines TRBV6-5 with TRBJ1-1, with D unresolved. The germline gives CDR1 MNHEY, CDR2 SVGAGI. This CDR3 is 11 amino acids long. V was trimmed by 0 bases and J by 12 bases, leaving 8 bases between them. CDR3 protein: CASSYSATTFF. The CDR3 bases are TGTGCCAGCAGTTACTCCGCGACAACTTTCTTT.

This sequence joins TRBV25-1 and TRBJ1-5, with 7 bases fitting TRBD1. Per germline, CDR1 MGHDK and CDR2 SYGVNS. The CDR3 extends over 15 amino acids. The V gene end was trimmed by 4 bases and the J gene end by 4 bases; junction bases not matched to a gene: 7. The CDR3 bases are TGTGCCAGCAGTGGGAGTCAGGGGGGTAATCAGCCCCAGCATTTT. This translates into CASSGSQGGNQPQHF. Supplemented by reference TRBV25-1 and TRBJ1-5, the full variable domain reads EADIYQTPRYLVIGTGKKITLECSQTMGHDKMYWYQQDPGMELHLIHYSYGVNSTEKGDLSSESTVSRIRTEHFPLTLESARPSHTSQYLCASSGSQGGNQPQHFGDGTRLSIL.

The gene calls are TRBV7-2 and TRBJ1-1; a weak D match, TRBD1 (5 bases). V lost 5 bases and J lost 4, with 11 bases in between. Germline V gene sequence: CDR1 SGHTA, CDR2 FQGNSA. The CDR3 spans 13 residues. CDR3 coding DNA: TGTGCCAGCAGCCACGGGGGTATCACTGAAGCTTTCTTT. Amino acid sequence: CASSHGGITEAFF.

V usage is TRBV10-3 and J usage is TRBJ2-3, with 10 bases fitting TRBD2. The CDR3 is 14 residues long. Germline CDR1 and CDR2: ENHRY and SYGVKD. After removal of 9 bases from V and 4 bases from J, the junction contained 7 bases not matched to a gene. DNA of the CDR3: TGTGCCATAAAATCTAGCGGGAGTGCAGATACGCAGTATTTT. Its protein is CAIKSSGSADTQYF.

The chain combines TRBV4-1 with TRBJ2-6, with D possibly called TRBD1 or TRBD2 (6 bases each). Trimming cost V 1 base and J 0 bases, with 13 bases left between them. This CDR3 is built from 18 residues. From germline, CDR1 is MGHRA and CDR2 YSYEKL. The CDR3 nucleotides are TGCGCCAGCAGCCAAGTGAGGGGGGTTCGCTCTGGGGCCAACGTCCTGACTTTC. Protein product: CASSQVRGVRSGANVLTF.

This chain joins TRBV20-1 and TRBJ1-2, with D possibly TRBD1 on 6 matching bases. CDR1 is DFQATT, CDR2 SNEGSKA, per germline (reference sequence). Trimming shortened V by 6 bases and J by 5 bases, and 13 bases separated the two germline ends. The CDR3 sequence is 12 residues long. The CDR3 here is CSASDSRYGYTF. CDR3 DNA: TGCAGTGCCTCGGACAGTCGGTATGGCTACACCTTC.

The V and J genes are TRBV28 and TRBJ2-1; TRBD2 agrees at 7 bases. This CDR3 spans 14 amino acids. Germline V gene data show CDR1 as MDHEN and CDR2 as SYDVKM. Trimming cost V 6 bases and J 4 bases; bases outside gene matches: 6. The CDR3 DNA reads TGTGCCAGCAGCTCCGGGGGGATTTACAATGAGCAGTTCTTC. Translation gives CASSSGGIYNEQFF.

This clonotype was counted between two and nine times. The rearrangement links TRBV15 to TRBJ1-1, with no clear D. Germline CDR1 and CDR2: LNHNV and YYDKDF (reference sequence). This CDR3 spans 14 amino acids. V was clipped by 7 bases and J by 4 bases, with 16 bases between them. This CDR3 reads CATIATQDSTEAFF. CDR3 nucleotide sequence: TGTGCCACCATCGCAACCCAGGATAGCACTGAAGCTTTCTTT.

CDR3 nucleotides: TGCAGTGCTAGAGGTCCGCCATCGGTAACCACTGAAGCTTTCTTT. Its translation: CSARGPPSVTTEAFF. This chain links TRBV20-1 with TRBJ1-1; D uncertain. Germline CDR1 reads DFQATT; CDR2 reads SNEGSKA (reference sequence). Trimming cost V 1 base and J 4 bases, with 16 bases left between them. CDR3 length equals 15 residues.

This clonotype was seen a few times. CDR3 DNA: TGTGCCACCAGCAGAGATCCGGGACAGGGATACGAGCAGTACTTC. Its protein product is CATSRDPGQGYEQYF. This rearrangement joins TRBV15 to TRBJ2-7; TRBD1 matches at 9 bases. The V gene's germline CDR1 is LNHNV and CDR2 YYDKDF (reference sequence). Trimming at V came to 0 bases and at J to 4 bases, leaving 4 bases not matched to a gene. This CDR3 has 15 residues.

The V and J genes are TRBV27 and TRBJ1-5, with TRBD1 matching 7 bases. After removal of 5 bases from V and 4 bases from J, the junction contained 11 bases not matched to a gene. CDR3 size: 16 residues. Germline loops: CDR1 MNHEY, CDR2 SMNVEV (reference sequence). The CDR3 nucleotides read TGTGCCAGCAGTGCCGACAGGGCCGCTGAGAATCAGCCCCAGCATTTT. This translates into CASSADRAAENQPQHF.

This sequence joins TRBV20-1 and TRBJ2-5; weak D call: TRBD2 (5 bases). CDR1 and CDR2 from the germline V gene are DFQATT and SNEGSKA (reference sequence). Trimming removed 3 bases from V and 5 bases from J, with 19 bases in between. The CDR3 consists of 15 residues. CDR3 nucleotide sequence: TGCAGTGCTAGGAACCCTAATAAGGGCGGGGAGACCCAGTACTTC. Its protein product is CSARNPNKGGETQYF.

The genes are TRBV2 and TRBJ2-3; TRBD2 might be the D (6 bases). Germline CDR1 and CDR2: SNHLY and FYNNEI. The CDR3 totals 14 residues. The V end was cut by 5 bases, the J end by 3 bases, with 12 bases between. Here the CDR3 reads CASSRETGTDTQYF. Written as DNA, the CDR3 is TGTGCCAGCAGTCGGGAGACTGGTACAGATACGCAGTATTTT.

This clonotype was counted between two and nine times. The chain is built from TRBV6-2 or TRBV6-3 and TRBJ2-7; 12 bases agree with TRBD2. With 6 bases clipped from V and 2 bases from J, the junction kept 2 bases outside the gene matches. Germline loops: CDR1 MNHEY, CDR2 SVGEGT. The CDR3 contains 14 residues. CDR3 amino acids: CASRPSGRAYEQYF. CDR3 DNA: TGTGCCAGCAGGCCTAGCGGGAGGGCCTACGAGCAGTACTTC.

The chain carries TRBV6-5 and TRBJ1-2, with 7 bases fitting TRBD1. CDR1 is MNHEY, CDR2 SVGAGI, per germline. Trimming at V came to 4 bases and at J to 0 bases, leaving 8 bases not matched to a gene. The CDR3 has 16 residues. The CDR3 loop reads CASSFAGDRANYGYTF. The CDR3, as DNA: TGTGCCAGCAGTTTCGCCGGGGACAGAGCTAACTATGGCTACACCTTC.

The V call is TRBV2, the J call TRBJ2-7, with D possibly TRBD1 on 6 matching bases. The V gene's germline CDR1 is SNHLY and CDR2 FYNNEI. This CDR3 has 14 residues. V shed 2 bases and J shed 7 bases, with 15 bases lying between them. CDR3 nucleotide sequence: TGTGCCAGCAGTGAATTTGGCAGGGGTGAAGAGCAGTACTTC. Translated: CASSEFGRGEEQYF.

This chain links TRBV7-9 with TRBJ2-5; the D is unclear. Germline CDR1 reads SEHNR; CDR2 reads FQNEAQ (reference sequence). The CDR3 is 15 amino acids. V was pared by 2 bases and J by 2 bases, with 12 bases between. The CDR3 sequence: CASSLRVGRQETQYF. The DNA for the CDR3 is TGTGCCAGCAGCTTAAGGGTTGGCAGGCAAGAGACCCAGTACTTC.

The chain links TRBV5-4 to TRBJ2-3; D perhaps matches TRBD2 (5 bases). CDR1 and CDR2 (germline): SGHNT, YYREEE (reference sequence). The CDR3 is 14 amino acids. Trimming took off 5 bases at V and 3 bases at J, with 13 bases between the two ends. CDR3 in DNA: TGTGCCAGCAGTTATGTAGGAGGTACAGATACGCAGTATTTT. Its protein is CASSYVGGTDTQYF.

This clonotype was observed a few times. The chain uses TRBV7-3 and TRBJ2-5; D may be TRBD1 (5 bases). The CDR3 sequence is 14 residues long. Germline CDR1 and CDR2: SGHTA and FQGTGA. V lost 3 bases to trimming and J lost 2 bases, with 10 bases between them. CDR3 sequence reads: CASSFPRQQETQYF. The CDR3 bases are TGTGCCAGCAGCTTCCCTCGACAGCAAGAGACCCAGTACTTC. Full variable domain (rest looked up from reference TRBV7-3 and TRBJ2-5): GAGVSQTPSNKVTEKGKYVELRCDPISGHTALYWYRQSLGQGPEFLIYFQGTGAADDSGLPNDRFFAVRPEGSVSTLKIQRTERGDSAVYLCASSFPRQQETQYFGPGTRLLVL.

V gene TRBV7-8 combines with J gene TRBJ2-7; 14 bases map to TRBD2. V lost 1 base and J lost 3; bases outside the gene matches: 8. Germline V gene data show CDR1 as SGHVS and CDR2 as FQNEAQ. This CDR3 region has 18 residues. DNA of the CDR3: TGTGCCAGCAGCTTAGTGGGACTAGCGGGAGTAAGTGGCTACGAGCAGTACTTC. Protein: CASSLVGLAGVSGYEQYF.

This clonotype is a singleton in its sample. This chain's CDR3 is CAKDRSDTGELFF. CDR3 DNA sequence: TGTGCCAAAGACAGGAGCGACACCGGGGAGCTGTTTTTT. V usage is TRBV7-9 and J usage is TRBJ2-2, with a tentative D call TRBD1 (6 bases). CDR3 length equals 13 residues. V was pared by 10 bases and J by 3 bases, with 12 bases between. Germline CDR1 reads SEHNR; CDR2 reads FQNEAQ (reference sequence). Full variable domain (missing parts from reference TRBV7-9 and TRBJ2-2): DTGVSQNPRHKITKRGQNVTFRCDPISEHNRLYWYRQTLGQGPEFLTYFQNEAQLEKSRLLSDRFSAERPKGSFSTLEIQRTEQGDSAMYLCAKDRSDTGELFFGEGSRLTVL.

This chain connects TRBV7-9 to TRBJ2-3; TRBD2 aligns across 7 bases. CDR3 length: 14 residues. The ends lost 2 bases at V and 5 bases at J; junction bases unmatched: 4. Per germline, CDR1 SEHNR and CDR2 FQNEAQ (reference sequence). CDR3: CASSLSSGVDTQYF. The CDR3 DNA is TGTGCCAGCAGCTTATCGAGCGGGGTAGATACGCAGTATTTT. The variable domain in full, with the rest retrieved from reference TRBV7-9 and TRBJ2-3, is DTGVSQNPRHKITKRGQNVTFRCDPISEHNRLYWYRQTLGQGPEFLTYFQNEAQLEKSRLLSDRFSAERPKGSFSTLEIQRTEQGDSAMYLCASSLSSGVDTQYFGPGTRLTVL.

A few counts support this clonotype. This chain's CDR3 is CRMEGGSGYTF. CDR3 sequence (DNA): TGCAGAATGGAGGGGGGCTCAGGCTACACCTTC. The rearrangement links TRBV20-1 to TRBJ1-2, with D perhaps matching TRBD1 (6 bases). The CDR3 sequence is 11 residues long. The germline gives CDR1 DFQATT, CDR2 SNEGSKA (reference sequence).

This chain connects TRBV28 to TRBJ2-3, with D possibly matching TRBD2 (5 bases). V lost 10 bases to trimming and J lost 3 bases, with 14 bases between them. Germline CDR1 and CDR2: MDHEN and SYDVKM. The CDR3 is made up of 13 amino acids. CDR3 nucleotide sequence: TGTGCCACCTTACGGGGTGGGACAGATACGCAGTATTTT. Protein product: CATLRGGTDTQYF. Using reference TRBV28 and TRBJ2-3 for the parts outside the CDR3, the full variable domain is DVKVTQSSRYLVKRTGEKVFLECVQDMDHENMFWYRQDPGLGLRLIYFSYDVKMKEKGDIPEGYSVSREKKERFSLILESASTNQTSMYLCATLRGGTDTQYFGPGTRLTVL.

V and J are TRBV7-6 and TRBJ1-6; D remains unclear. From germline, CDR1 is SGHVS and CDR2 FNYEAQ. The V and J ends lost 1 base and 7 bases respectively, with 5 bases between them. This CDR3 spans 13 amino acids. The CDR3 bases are TGTGCCAGCAGCTTAGTGGCCAATTCACCCCTCCACTTT. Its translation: CASSLVANSPLHF.